One and the same sample provided the 25 T cell receptor beta chains below, sequenced in a study of T cell changes during pregnancy in multiple sclerosis. Assay used: immunoSEQ multiplex PCR; TCRdb lists only in-frame clones, some missing. The sample carries roughly 100,000 clones, 75% to 95% recorded once. The sequenced sample was peripheral blood, obtained in the second trimester of pregnancy. The receptor source for this set is a female donor in good health, enrolled as a control in a pregnancy study.

This chain uses TRBV7-2 with TRBJ1-6; possible D gene TRBD1, 6 bases. Germline-derived CDR1 and CDR2 are SGHTA and FQGNSA. Trimming took off 10 bases at V and 7 bases at J, with 20 bases between the two ends. The CDR3 runs to 15 residues. The CDR3 spells CATLEVQGGNSPLHF. The CDR3 DNA follows: TGTGCCACACTAGAGGTACAGGGTGGAAATTCACCCCTCCACTTT.

V and J are TRBV19 and TRBJ2-3, with 14 bases lining up with TRBD2. This CDR3 has 16 residues. The V and J ends lost 7 bases and 6 bases, in that order; junction bases with no gene match: 9. Looked up from germline, CDR1 is LNHDA and CDR2 is SQIVND (reference sequence). In nucleotides, the CDR3 is TGTGCCAGTAACCGACTAGCGGGAGGGCCTGAGGATACGCAGTATTTT. It yields the protein CASNRLAGGPEDTQYF.

The CDR3 sequence is CASSPSSREEFF. Written as DNA, the CDR3 is TGTGCCAGCAGTCCCTCCTCGCGGGAGGAGTTCTTC. The chain combines TRBV28 with TRBJ2-1; 8 bases align to TRBD2. The CDR3 spans 12 residues. Germline V gene data show CDR1 as MDHEN and CDR2 as SYDVKM. With 5 bases clipped from V and 14 bases from J, the junction kept 8 bases outside the gene matches.

This sequence joins TRBV11-3 and TRBJ2-1, with 8 bases matching TRBD2. The CDR3 totals 14 residues. The germline gives CDR1 SGHNT, CDR2 YENEEA. J was trimmed by 9 bases and V by 4 bases; bases with no gene match: 8. CDR3 in amino acids: CASSSGTSSGEQFF. For the CDR3, the DNA is TGTGCCAGCAGCTCCGGGACTAGTAGCGGTGAGCAGTTCTTC.

The rearrangement links TRBV6-5 to TRBJ2-1, with 8 bases lining up with TRBD1. The CDR3 runs to 15 residues. J was trimmed by 4 bases and V by 5 bases; bases with no gene match: 7. The germline CDR1 and CDR2 sequences are MNHEY and SVGAGI. Here the CDR3 reads CASSTDRGRYNEQFF. The CDR3 bases are TGTGCCAGCAGTACCGACAGGGGAAGGTACAATGAGCAGTTCTTC.

J is TRBJ1-2 and V is TRBV11-2; a possible D gene is TRBD1 (5 bases). This CDR3 has 14 amino acids. The V and J ends lost 1 base and 0 bases respectively, with 6 bases between them. Germline CDR1 SGHAT, CDR2 FQNNGV. Here the CDR3 DNA reads TGTGCCAGCAGCTTAGGGACATCTAACTATGGCTACACCTTC. This encodes CASSLGTSNYGYTF.

The chain couples TRBV4-2 to TRBJ1-1; 7 nucleotides agree with TRBD1. The CDR3 has 15 amino acids. The V segment lost 3 bases and the J segment 4 bases; nucleotides outside the gene matches: 8. Germline loops: CDR1 LGHNA, CDR2 YNFKEQ. CDR3 coding DNA: TGTGCCAGCAGCCAGGGAAATACAGGGGTCACTGAAGCTTTCTTT. Translation: CASSQGNTGVTEAFF.

The rearrangement uses TRBV7-2 and TRBJ1-2, with D unclear. CDR3 size: 16 residues. Trimming cost V 1 base and J 8 bases, with 20 bases left between them. Germline V gives CDR1 SGHTA, CDR2 FQGNSA. In DNA, the CDR3 is TGTGCCAGCAGCTTAGATTCCGCCGCGGGCCGGAGGGGCTACACCTTC. Translating gives CASSLDSAAGRRGYTF.

The rearrangement links TRBV30 to TRBJ2-7; 9 bases are a match to TRBD2. Germline loops: CDR1 GTSNPN, CDR2 SVGIG (reference sequence). This CDR3 region has 11 residues. V trimming: 3 bases; J trimming: 6 bases; junction bases outside the gene matches: 0. The CDR3 sequence is CAWRRGGEQYF. The CDR3 DNA follows: TGTGCCTGGAGGCGGGGGGGCGAGCAGTACTTC.

The rearrangement joins TRBV10-2 to TRBJ1-1; D is uncertain. The V and J ends lost 6 bases and 5 bases respectively, with 13 bases between them. The germline V gene has CDR1 WSHSY and CDR2 SAAADI. The CDR3 spans 13 residues. CDR3 region: CASRGAGGTEAFF. The CDR3 DNA follows: TGCGCCAGCAGGGGCGCAGGTGGGACTGAAGCTTTCTTT.

The V gene is TRBV9, the J gene TRBJ1-4; D is unresolved. The V end lost 0 bases, the J end lost 8 bases, and 5 bases lay between the germline ends. This CDR3 is built from 12 residues. CDR1 is SGDLS and CDR2 is YYNGEE in the germline V gene. This CDR3 is CASSVVGEKLFF. CDR3 coding DNA: TGTGCCAGCAGCGTAGTCGGGGAAAAACTGTTTTTT.

This clone was recorded only once. The chain employs TRBV6-5 and TRBJ1-2; D remains ambiguous. The CDR3 is made up of 14 amino acids. V was pared by 2 bases and J by 1 base, with 8 bases between. Germline loops: CDR1 MNHEY, CDR2 SVGAGI. The DNA of the CDR3 is TGTGCCAGCAGTTACAACCACTTTAACTATGGCTACACCTTC. Residues: CASSYNHFNYGYTF.

This clone appeared a single time. The rearrangement links TRBV4-3 to TRBJ1-4, with TRBD1 matching 7 bases. The CDR3 loop spans 13 amino acids. Germline CDR1 and CDR2: LGHNA and YSLEER. The trim removed 5 bases at V and 6 bases at J, leaving 3 bases unmatched. This chain's CDR3 is CASSFDRDEKLFF. CDR3 in DNA: TGCGCCAGCAGCTTTGACAGGGATGAAAAACTGTTTTTT.

The chain links TRBV7-9 to TRBJ2-7; D is undetermined. Trimming cost V 5 bases and J 2 bases, with 7 bases left between them. CDR1 is SEHNR and CDR2 is FQNEAQ in the germline V gene (reference sequence). The CDR3 totals 12 residues. DNA of the CDR3: TGTGCCAGCAGCCGCCAGGCCTACGAGCAGTACTTC. It codes for CASSRQAYEQYF.

This sequence joins TRBV6-5 and TRBJ1-6; no firm D call. Germline lookup yields CDR1 MNHEY and CDR2 SVGAGI. V was clipped by 6 bases and J by 9 bases, with 12 bases between them. The CDR3 has 13 residues. The chain's CDR3 is CASSSRGVSPLHF. In DNA form, the CDR3 reads TGTGCCAGCAGCTCTCGTGGAGTTTCACCCCTCCACTTT.

This CDR3 reads CASSPGQGVNTEAFF. The CDR3 DNA sequence: TGTGCCAGCTCACCCGGACAGGGAGTGAACACTGAAGCTTTCTTT. The chain recombines TRBV18 with TRBJ1-1; 8 positions match TRBD1. The CDR3 is 15 residues long. With V trimmed by 3 bases and J by 0 bases, 3 bases remained unmatched. Germline lookup yields CDR1 KGHSH and CDR2 LQKENI.

V usage is TRBV6-1 and J usage is TRBJ1-5, with 11 bases lining up with TRBD1. CDR1 is MNHNS and CDR2 is SASEGT in the germline V gene. The CDR3 runs to 14 residues. V was clipped by 6 bases and J by 6 bases; unmatched bases: 4. In DNA form, the CDR3 reads TGTGCCAGCAGGGGACAGGGGGAGGGTCAGCCCCAGCATTTT. The encoded protein is CASRGQGEGQPQHF.

The rearrangement joins TRBV7-6 to TRBJ2-7, with D maybe TRBD2 (5 bases). The germline gives CDR1 SGHVS, CDR2 FNYEAQ. The CDR3 has 17 amino acids. The V end lost 1 base, the J end lost 1 base, and 17 bases lay between the germline ends. The CDR3 sequence: CASSLGSIGVPSYEQYF. CDR3 coding DNA: TGTGCCAGCAGCTTAGGATCGATCGGGGTCCCATCCTACGAGCAGTACTTC.

J is TRBJ2-7 and V is TRBV9, with D possibly TRBD1 on 5 matching bases. Germline V gene data show CDR1 as SGDLS and CDR2 as YYNGEE. The CDR3 consists of 14 residues. Trimming shortened V by 4 bases and J by 2 bases, and 13 bases separated the two germline ends. The CDR3 is CASSPTTVPYEQYF. CDR3 nucleotides: TGTGCCAGCAGCCCCACGACAGTCCCCTACGAGCAGTACTTC. Looking up the rest from reference TRBV9 and TRBJ2-7 gives the full variable domain: DSGVTQTPKHLITATGQRVTLRCSPRSGDLSVYWYQQSLDQGLQFLIQYYNGEERAKGNILERFSAQQFPDLHSELNLSSLELGDSALYFCASSPTTVPYEQYFGPGTRLTVT.

The CDR3 protein is CASSFSGQGTEAFF. The CDR3 region has the DNA TGTGCCAGCAGTTTCTCGGGACAGGGCACTGAAGCTTTCTTT. The chain is built from TRBV27 and TRBJ1-1; 9 nucleotides align to TRBD1. Germline CDR1 is MNHEY and CDR2 is SMNVEV (reference sequence). The CDR3 has 14 amino acids. J was trimmed by 4 bases and V by 3 bases; bases with no gene match: 3.

V and J are TRBV4-2 and TRBJ2-7, with 8 bases identical to TRBD2. Germline assignment: CDR1 LGHNA and CDR2 YNFKEQ. V was clipped by 4 bases and J by 3 bases; unmatched bases: 5. The CDR3 loop spans 14 amino acids. The CDR3 loop reads CASSPTGTSYEQYF. As DNA, the CDR3 is TGTGCCAGCAGCCCCACGGGGACTAGCTACGAGCAGTACTTC.

The chain uses TRBV7-9 and TRBJ2-7; 9 bases are a match to TRBD1. Germline trimming cut 4 bases from V and 5 bases from J; bases unmatched to any gene: 3. This CDR3 comprises 13 residues. Germline CDR1 is SEHNR and CDR2 is FQNEAQ (reference sequence). CDR3 loop: CASSSGQGHEQYF. DNA for the CDR3: TGTGCCAGCAGCTCGGGACAGGGCCACGAGCAGTACTTC.

A few counts support this clone. The CDR3 region has the DNA TGTGCCAGTAAAAGCCTCGCTCTCAGGGCTTTCTTT. It codes for CASKSLALRAFF. The rearrangement links TRBV19 to TRBJ1-1; D remains ambiguous. CDR3 size: 12 residues. Trimming took 7 bases from V and 11 from J, leaving 17 bases between them. Germline CDR1 LNHDA, CDR2 SQIVND (reference sequence).

J is TRBJ2-1 and V is TRBV28; 9 bases map to TRBD2. This CDR3 spans 18 amino acids. Trimming removed 5 bases from V and 3 bases from J; junction bases left unmatched: 14. Per the germline V gene, CDR1 is MDHEN and CDR2 is SYDVKM. CDR3 region: CASSPLAGAVRGYNEQFF. CDR3 DNA sequence: TGTGCCAGCAGTCCACTAGCGGGTGCGGTACGGGGCTACAATGAGCAGTTCTTC. The full variable domain, rest sourced from reference TRBV28 and TRBJ2-1, is DVKVTQSSRYLVKRTGEKVFLECVQDMDHENMFWYRQDPGLGLRLIYFSYDVKMKEKGDIPEGYSVSREKKERFSLILESASTNQTSMYLCASSPLAGAVRGYNEQFFGPGTRLTVL.

This rearrangement joins TRBV10-3 to TRBJ2-5; no clear D gene. The germline V gene has CDR1 ENHRY and CDR2 SYGVKD. V dropped 4 bases and J dropped 4 bases, with 4 bases sitting between them. This CDR3 spans 11 amino acids. CDR3 coding DNA: TGTGCCATCAGTGCGGGAGAGACCCAGTACTTC. The encoded protein is CAISAGETQYF.